The 16 T cell receptor beta chains below were found in one sample sequenced in a study of blood T cell repertoires in COVID-19. TCRdb's copy holds only in-frame clones and misses some; the assay was immunoSEQ multiplex PCR. The profile covers roughly 280,000 clones, with 86% appearing a single time and less than 4.5% taken by the ten largest. The material sequenced was peripheral blood. The receptors derive from a man between 18 and 35 years old with active or convalescent COVID-19.

V is TRBV9 and J is TRBJ1-5, with D unresolved. Germline V gene lookup returns CDR1 SGDLS and CDR2 YYNGEE. The CDR3 covers 13 residues. V was pared by 0 bases and J by 7 bases, with 8 bases between. The CDR3 DNA follows: TGTGCCAGCAGCGTAGAGGCGGGCCAGCCCCAGCATTTT. Its translation: CASSVEAGQPQHF.

The chain couples TRBV28 to TRBJ1-1, with D perhaps TRBD1 (6 bases). Germline lookup yields CDR1 MDHEN and CDR2 SYDVKM. Trimming removed 5 bases from V and 0 bases from J, with 16 bases in between. This CDR3 contains 16 residues. CDR3 loop: CASSPGGGLMNTEAFF. For the CDR3, the DNA is TGTGCCAGCAGTCCGGGAGGGGGATTAATGAACACTGAAGCTTTCTTT.

This clone was picked up one time. This rearrangement joins TRBV6-5 to TRBJ1-5; a weak D match, TRBD1 (6 bases). The CDR3 is 14 residues long. CDR1 and CDR2 from the germline V gene are MNHEY and SVGAGI. V lost 4 bases and J lost 1, with 8 bases in between. The CDR3 reads CASSSQGSNQPQHF. For the CDR3, the DNA is TGTGCCAGCAGTTCTCAGGGGAGCAATCAGCCCCAGCATTTT.

This chain uses TRBV2 with TRBJ1-5; D unresolved. Germline CDR1 SNHLY, CDR2 FYNNEI. The V end lost 4 bases, the J end lost 1 base, and 8 bases lay between the germline ends. The CDR3 spans 14 residues. The DNA of the CDR3 is TGTGCCAGCAGTGGCATTAGAAGCAATCAGCCCCAGCATTTT. Translating it yields CASSGIRSNQPQHF.

This clone was picked up one time. The chain recombines TRBV28 with TRBJ1-1, with D maybe TRBD1 (5 bases). CDR1 is MDHEN and CDR2 is SYDVKM in the germline V gene. The V end was cut by 3 bases, the J end by 11 bases, with 13 bases between. The CDR3 spans 12 residues. In DNA form, the CDR3 reads TGTGCCAGCAGTTTGCCGATCTCAGGGGCTTTCTTT. Amino acids: CASSLPISGAFF.

This clone came up a few times. The chain couples TRBV7-9 to TRBJ1-6, with D hard to call. CDR3 length: 14 amino acids. V was cut by 6 bases and J by 9 bases, with 15 bases left in between. CDR1 and CDR2 from the germline V gene are SEHNR and FQNEAQ (reference sequence). CDR3: CASSPGTAGSPLHF. In nucleotides, the CDR3 is TGTGCCAGCAGTCCCGGTACAGCGGGTTCACCCCTCCACTTT. The complete variable domain, with remaining parts taken from reference TRBV7-9 and TRBJ1-6, reads DTGVSQNPRHKITKRGQNVTFRCDPISEHNRLYWYRQTLGQGPEFLTYFQNEAQLEKSRLLSDRFSAERPKGSFSTLEIQRTEQGDSAMYLCASSPGTAGSPLHFGNGTRLTVT.

This chain joins TRBV19 and TRBJ1-1; 9 nucleotides line up with TRBD1. Germline CDR1 is LNHDA and CDR2 is SQIVND (reference sequence). The V segment lost 4 bases and the J segment 7 bases; nucleotides outside the gene matches: 7. The CDR3 runs to 14 residues. The CDR3 coding sequence is TGTGCCAGTAGTAGACAGGGGGTGTTGGATGAAGCTTTCTTT. The encoded protein is CASSRQGVLDEAFF.

The chain has TRBV5-1 and TRBJ2-1; 8 bases align to TRBD2. This CDR3 comprises 14 residues. Germline V CDR1 and CDR2: SGHRS, YFSETQ. V dropped 4 bases and J dropped 7; count of bases not matched to a gene: 7. The CDR3 here is CASSTAGAGNEQFF. The DNA for the CDR3 is TGCGCCAGCAGCACAGCGGGGGCGGGGAATGAGCAGTTCTTC.

The V and J genes are TRBV5-1 and TRBJ2-2; D might be TRBD2 (5 bases). V gave up 4 bases and J gave up 6 bases, with 7 bases separating them. There are 12 residues in the CDR3. Germline values: CDR1 SGHRS, CDR2 YFSETQ. The CDR3 protein is CASSLAPGELFF. CDR3 DNA sequence: TGCGCCAGCAGCCTAGCTCCCGGGGAGCTGTTTTTT.

V gene TRBV4-2 combines with J gene TRBJ2-2, with 10 bases lining up with TRBD2. Per the germline V gene, CDR1 is LGHNA and CDR2 is YNFKEQ. The CDR3 is made up of 18 amino acids. The V and J ends lost 1 base and 4 bases, in that order; junction bases with no gene match: 9. The chain's CDR3 is CASSQVASGSIVTGELFF. The CDR3 region has the DNA TGTGCCAGCAGCCAAGTCGCTAGCGGGAGTATTGTCACCGGGGAGCTGTTTTTT.

The CDR3 DNA reads as TGTGCCACCAGCGGAGGAGAGGAGACCCAGTACTTC. Its protein is CATSGGEETQYF. V gene TRBV15 combines with J gene TRBJ2-5; the D gene is possibly TRBD2 (5 bases). The V gene lost 5 bases and the J gene lost 5 bases, with 9 bases spanning the gap. CDR3 size: 12 residues. Germline CDR1 and CDR2: LNHNV and YYDKDF (reference sequence).

The V call is TRBV6-4, the J call TRBJ1-2, with 9 bases matching TRBD1. CDR1 MRHNA and CDR2 SNTAGT come from the germline V gene. Losses at the gene ends were 3 bases for V and 7 bases for J; bases not matched to a gene: 6. This CDR3 region has 14 residues. This chain's CDR3 is CASSENTGGGGYTF. The CDR3 DNA reads as TGTGCCAGCAGTGAAAACACAGGGGGCGGTGGCTACACCTTC.

The V and J genes are TRBV12-3 or TRBV12-4 and TRBJ2-7; the match to TRBD1 covers 8 bases. The CDR3 runs 11 residues. The V segment lost 8 bases and the J segment 6 bases; nucleotides outside the gene matches: 3. The CDR3 DNA sequence: TGTGCCAGCGGACAGGGAAGCGAGCAGTACTTC. Translating gives CASGQGSEQYF.

This chain uses TRBV12-5 with TRBJ2-1; 7 bases are a match to TRBD2. J was trimmed by 2 bases and V by 5 bases; bases with no gene match: 9. The germline CDR1 and CDR2 sequences are LGHNT and FRNRAP. This CDR3 contains 16 residues. CDR3 region: CASGPTSSGAYNEQFF. The DNA of the CDR3 is TGTGCTAGTGGTCCGACCTCTAGCGGTGCCTACAATGAGCAGTTCTTC.

The chain joins TRBV18 to TRBJ2-5; TRBD1 matches at 9 bases. Germline loops: CDR1 KGHSH, CDR2 LQKENI. With V trimmed by 1 base and J by 2 bases, 5 bases remained unmatched. The CDR3 has 16 residues. CDR3: CASSPLQQGAQETQYF. The CDR3 DNA reads as TGTGCCAGCTCACCACTACAACAGGGGGCACAAGAGACCCAGTACTTC.

This chain joins TRBV10-3 and TRBJ2-7, with 7 bases matching TRBD1. CDR1 ENHRY and CDR2 SYGVKD come from the germline V gene. The V and J ends lost 3 bases and 2 bases, in that order; junction bases with no gene match: 4. The CDR3 has 14 residues. For the CDR3, the DNA is TGTGCCATCAGTGAATACACAGGGGCCTACGAGCAGTACTTC. This codes for CAISEYTGAYEQYF.